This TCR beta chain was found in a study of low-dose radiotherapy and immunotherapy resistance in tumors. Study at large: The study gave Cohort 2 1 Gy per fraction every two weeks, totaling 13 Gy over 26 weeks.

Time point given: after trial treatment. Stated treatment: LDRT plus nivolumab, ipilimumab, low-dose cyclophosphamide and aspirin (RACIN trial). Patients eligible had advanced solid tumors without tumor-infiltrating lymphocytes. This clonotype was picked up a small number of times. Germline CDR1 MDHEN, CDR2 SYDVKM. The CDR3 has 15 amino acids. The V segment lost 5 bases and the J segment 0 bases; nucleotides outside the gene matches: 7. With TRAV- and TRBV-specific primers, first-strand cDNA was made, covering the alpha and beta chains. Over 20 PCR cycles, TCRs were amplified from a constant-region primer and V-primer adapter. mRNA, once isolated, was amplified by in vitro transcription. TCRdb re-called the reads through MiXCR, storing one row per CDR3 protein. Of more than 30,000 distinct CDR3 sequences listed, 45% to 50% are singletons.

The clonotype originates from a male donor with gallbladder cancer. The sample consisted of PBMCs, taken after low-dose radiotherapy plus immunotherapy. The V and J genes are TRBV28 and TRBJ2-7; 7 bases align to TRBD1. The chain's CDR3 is CASSPTGARSYEQYF. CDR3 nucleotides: TGTGCCAGCAGTCCAACAGGGGCCCGCTCCTACGAGCAGTACTTC.